This note documents a single TCR beta chain sequence. Its antigen is unknown. The sample is drawn from a study of response to subunit inactivated influenza vaccine. Study-level results: Authors suggested each seasonal flu vaccination may recruit only limited numbers of new T cells.

TCRdb reanalysed the RT-PCR reads using MiXCR and keeps one entry per CDR3 protein. Of over 800,000 distinct CDR3 sequences in the sample, less than 25% are singletons; the top ten hold about 10%. Germline CDR1 and CDR2: SGHRS and YFSETQ. CDR3 length equals 13 residues. Trimming removed 4 bases from V and 6 bases from J, with 10 bases in between. This chain connects TRBV5-1 to TRBJ2-2, with no clear D. This sample comprised PBMCs from blood, obtained 4 to 6 days after vaccination. The origin of this receptor is a man aged 45-65 years who received an inactivated influenza vaccine. In nucleotides, the CDR3 is TGCGCCAGCAGCCCCTTAATCTCCGGGGAGCTGTTTTTT. It yields the protein CASSPLISGELFF.